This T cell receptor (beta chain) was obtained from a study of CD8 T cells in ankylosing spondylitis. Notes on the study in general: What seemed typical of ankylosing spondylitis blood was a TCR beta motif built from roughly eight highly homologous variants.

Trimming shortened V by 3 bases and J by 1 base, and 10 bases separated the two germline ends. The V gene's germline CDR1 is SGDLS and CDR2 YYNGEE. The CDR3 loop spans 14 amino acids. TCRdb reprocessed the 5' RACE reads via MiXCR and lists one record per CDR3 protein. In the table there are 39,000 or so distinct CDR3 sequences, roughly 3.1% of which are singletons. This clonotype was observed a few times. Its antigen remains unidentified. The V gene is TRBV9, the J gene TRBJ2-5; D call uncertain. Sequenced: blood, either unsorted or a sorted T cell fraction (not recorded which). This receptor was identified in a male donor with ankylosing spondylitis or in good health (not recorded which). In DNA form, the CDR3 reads TGTGCCAGCAGCGGAGGACGGTTCCAAGAGACCCAGTACTTC. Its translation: CASSGGRFQETQYF.